The clone carrying this T cell receptor (beta chain) was picked up one time. Its antigen is currently unknown. The CDR3 loop spans 15 amino acids. V shed 1 base and J 4 bases; nucleotides not matched to a gene: 1. The germline gives CDR1 SGHRS, CDR2 YFSETQ. This specimen belongs to a study of graft-versus-host responses after intestinal transplantation. Overall study context: Anti-thymocyte globulin induction, then tacrolimus and steroids for about three years, went to all recipients.

Measured with immunoSEQ multiplex PCR; TCRdb has only the in-frame clones, and not every one. The sample records 9,500 or so clones, over 75% being singletons. Whole-study findings and limits: Graft-donor T cell macrochimerism coincided with high graft-versus-host to host-versus-graft clonal ratios in allografts.

The specimen comprised PBMCs, sampled 230 to 250 days after intestinal transplant. The rearrangement joins TRBV5-1 to TRBJ2-1; 11 positions match TRBD2. The receptor was isolated from a human patient who received an intestinal transplant, so some T cells may come from the graft donor. CDR3 coding DNA: TGCGCCAGCAGCTTGAGGACTAGCGGGTACAATGAGCAGTTCTTC. Translation: CASSLRTSGYNEQFF. The entire variable domain, with the rest obtained from reference TRBV5-1 and TRBJ2-1, is as follows: KAGVTQTPRYLIKTRGQQVTLSCSPISGHRSVSWYQQTPGQGLQFLFEYFSETQRNKGNFPGRFSGRQFSNSRSEMNVSTLELGDSALYLCASSLRTSGYNEQFFGPGTRLTVL.